The rows below give T cell receptor beta chains drawn from one sample of a study of cytomegalovirus exposure and HLA in healthy donors. Using immunoSEQ multiplex PCR, the repertoire was profiled, and TCRdb retains in-frame clones only, with some absent. In the table there are some 210,000 clones, about 83% of which are singletons. Sequencing was carried out using PBMCs. These receptors originate from a woman in her forties or fifties in good health and CMV-seropositive. Each CDR3 is given with its conserved first and last residue. The D gene is left open where the match is weak. Some rows have no size entry. The others give once, few or many, or a class for an expanded clone.

CDR3: CASSVAHTGELFF
V: TRBV9
size: NA
J: TRBJ2-2
D: NA

CDR3: CASSQRGSGNTIYF
V: TRBV16
size: few
J: TRBJ1-3
D: NA

CDR3: CASSPTETPTNTEAFF
V: TRBV11-2
size: NA
J: TRBJ1-1
D: NA

CDR3: CASSDSFWANVLTF
V: TRBV2
size: NA
J: TRBJ2-6
D: NA

CDR3: CASSTSIARAGNQPQHF
V: TRBV19
size: NA
J: TRBJ1-5
D: NA

CDR3: CASASSPLHF
V: TRBV12-5
size: NA
J: TRBJ1-6
D: NA

CDR3: CASSFGGEGTGELFF
V: TRBV5-5
size: NA
J: TRBJ2-2
D: TRBD2

CDR3: CASSYDGDGYTF
V: TRBV6-5
size: NA
J: TRBJ1-2
D: NA

CDR3: CASSLAGNSPLHF
V: TRBV5-6
size: NA
J: TRBJ1-6
D: NA

CDR3: CASSRDREYGYTF
V: TRBV5-1
size: NA
J: TRBJ1-2
D: TRBD1

CDR3: CASSLVYGETQYF
V: TRBV11-2
size: NA
J: TRBJ2-5
D: NA

CDR3: CASSSHGGGTDTQYF
V: TRBV5-6
size: NA
J: TRBJ2-3
D: NA

CDR3: CASRLAGDTEAFF
V: TRBV6-5
size: NA
J: TRBJ1-1
D: NA

CDR3: CASSSRRTGHYNEQFF
V: TRBV28
size: few
J: TRBJ2-1
D: TRBD1

CDR3: CASSLSRVFRDQPQHF
V: TRBV5-5
size: NA
J: TRBJ1-5
D: NA

CDR3: CASSDTGKFLYGYTF
V: TRBV19
size: NA
J: TRBJ1-2
D: NA

CDR3: CASRSSGVGTGELFF
V: TRBV27
size: NA
J: TRBJ2-2
D: TRBD2

CDR3: CAPPGESMNTEAFF
V: TRBV21-1
size: NA
J: TRBJ1-1
D: NA

CDR3: CASSIGRHMNTEAFF
V: TRBV19
size: NA
J: TRBJ1-1
D: NA

CDR3: CASSPGQPYEQYF
V: TRBV5-1
size: NA
J: TRBJ2-7
D: TRBD1

CDR3: CASAWGSGENEQFF
V: TRBV7-6
size: NA
J: TRBJ2-1
D: TRBD2

CDR3: CASSYRQGNTEAFF
V: TRBV6-5
size: NA
J: TRBJ1-1
D: NA

CDR3: CASSEALAGETQYF
V: TRBV6-1
size: NA
J: TRBJ2-5
D: TRBD2

CDR3: CASSSQGTGNTIYF
V: TRBV28
size: NA
J: TRBJ1-3
D: NA

CDR3: CASSKGASVYNEQFF
V: TRBV27
size: NA
J: TRBJ2-1
D: NA

CDR3: CAWSGRQGAEAFF
V: TRBV30
size: NA
J: TRBJ1-1
D: TRBD1

CDR3: CASIPGSSTEAFF
V: TRBV30
size: NA
J: TRBJ1-1
D: NA

CDR3: CASSFRTGTRAYEQYF
V: TRBV5-8
size: NA
J: TRBJ2-7
D: TRBD1

CDR3: CAGKTGTGSSEAFF
V: TRBV2
size: NA
J: TRBJ1-1
D: TRBD1

CDR3: CASSLLYSSNTEAFF
V: TRBV7-3
size: NA
J: TRBJ1-1
D: NA

CDR3: CAWSPGGANYGYTF
V: TRBV30
size: NA
J: TRBJ1-2
D: NA

CDR3: CASRVERSGNQPQHF
V: TRBV2
size: NA
J: TRBJ1-5
D: NA

CDR3: CASTPRPGNPGELFF
V: TRBV25-1
size: once
J: TRBJ2-2
D: NA

CDR3: CASSVGPDTGELFF
V: TRBV9
size: NA
J: TRBJ2-2
D: NA

CDR3: CASRTSLGRVGGYTEAFF
V: TRBV7-2
size: once
J: TRBJ1-1
D: NA

CDR3: CASSRRGILGETQYF
V: TRBV5-4
size: NA
J: TRBJ2-5
D: NA

CDR3: CASSYDRAAYGYTF
V: TRBV6-5
size: NA
J: TRBJ1-2
D: TRBD1

CDR3: CASSIGPDRPAEKLFF
V: TRBV19
size: NA
J: TRBJ1-4
D: TRBD1

CDR3: CASSSAGEISEQYF
V: TRBV5-1
size: NA
J: TRBJ2-7
D: NA

CDR3: CASRTSGGATDTQYF
V: TRBV6-5
size: NA
J: TRBJ2-3
D: TRBD2